The sequence of this T cell receptor (beta chain) was determined in a study of blood T cell repertoires in COVID-19. The wider study: Collection of acute and convalescent COVID-19 samples took place in the United States, Italy and Spain. T cells, B-cell-depleted T cells, or PBMCs supplied cDNA or gDNA.

V was pared by 4 bases and J by 2 bases, with 16 bases between. The CDR3 length is 15 residues. In germline, CDR1 is SGHDT, CDR2 YYEEEE. Original handling: It was from reference gene primer amplification that nucleated cell counts were estimated. Using immunoSEQ multiplex PCR, the repertoire was profiled, and TCRdb retains in-frame clones only, with some absent. The D gene and trimming were derived from the DNA, and the V and J assignments and clone size from that table. Here the sample spans more than 100,000 clones, about 87% being singletons. The clonotype was recovered from a human donor in a cohort sampled during active or convalescent COVID-19. The rearrangement joins TRBV5-6 to TRBJ2-7; D is perhaps TRBD1 (6 bases). Source material: peripheral blood. CDR3: CASSGELGATYEQYF. The DNA of the CDR3 is TGTGCCAGCAGCGGTGAATTGGGGGCCACCTACGAGCAGTACTTC.